The clone carrying this T cell receptor beta chain was counted many times. Its antigen is undetermined. The sample originates from a study of T cells in Graves' hyperthyroidism and ophthalmopathy. Study as a whole: The initial diagnosis was the point when peripheral blood was collected, ahead of any treatment.

Using RNA transcripts as the source, TCR beta CDR3 regions were amplified. The primer set for the first-round RT-PCR of the TCR CDR3 was HTBI. TCRdb analysed the multiplex PCR reads with MiXCR anew, one entry per CDR3 protein. The sample records about 300,000 distinct CDR3 sequences, 10% to 15% being singletons. Study-wide findings and caveats: Most thyroid clonotypes with frequency above 0.001 were detected in blood.

Each patient was aged 18 to 65 and had newly diagnosed hyperthyroidism of under 2 months' duration. The CDR3 totals 17 residues. Trimming cost V 5 bases and J 2 bases; bases outside gene matches: 10. Looked up from germline, CDR1 is SGHAT and CDR2 is FQNNGV. The source material was blood. The clonotype comes from a woman in her thirties with Graves' hyperthyroidism that later progressed to Graves' ophthalmopathy. This chain connects TRBV11-2 to TRBJ2-7, with TRBD2 matching over 12 bases. For the CDR3, the DNA is TGTGCCAGCAGCCCCCGCCCGGGACTAGCGGGTGCCTACGAGCAGTACTTC. Translating gives CASSPRPGLAGAYEQYF.